The clone carrying this TCR beta chain was detected many times. Its specificity is not known. The record originates from a study of CD8 T cells in ankylosing spondylitis. V was clipped by 5 bases and J by 4 bases, with 16 bases between them. Per germline, CDR1 SQVTM and CDR2 ANQGSEA. This CDR3 is 14 amino acids long. Making use of molecular barcodes, quantitative 5'-RACE generated TCR beta libraries. MiXCR was run by TCRdb on the 5' RACE reads, yielding one entry per CDR3 protein. Of some 240,000 distinct CDR3 sequences listed, roughly a quarter are singletons. Regarding the study as a whole: Disease-associated clones were reportedly significantly overrepresented in matched ankylosing spondylitis synovial fluid. A CD8+ phenotype characterized the disease-linked clones, which were relatively rare in peripheral blood.

The receptor was derived from a male donor with ankylosing spondylitis or in good health (not recorded which). The chain carries TRBV29-1 and TRBJ2-3; D is perhaps TRBD2 (5 bases). The sample was blood, either unsorted or a sorted T cell fraction (not recorded which). The CDR3 loop reads CSVNGVASPDTQYF. The CDR3 bases are TGCAGCGTTAACGGGGTTGCCTCCCCAGATACGCAGTATTTT.